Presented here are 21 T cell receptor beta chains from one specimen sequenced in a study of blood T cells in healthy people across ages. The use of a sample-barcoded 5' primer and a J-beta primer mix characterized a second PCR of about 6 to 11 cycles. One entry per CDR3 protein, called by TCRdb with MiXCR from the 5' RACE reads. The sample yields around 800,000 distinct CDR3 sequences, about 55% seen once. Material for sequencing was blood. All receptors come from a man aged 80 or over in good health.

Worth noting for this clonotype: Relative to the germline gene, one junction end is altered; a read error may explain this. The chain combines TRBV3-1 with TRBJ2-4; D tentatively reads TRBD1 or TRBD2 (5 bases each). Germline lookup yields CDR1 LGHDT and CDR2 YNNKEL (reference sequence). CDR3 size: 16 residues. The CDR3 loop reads CANSQRLGPSGNIQYF. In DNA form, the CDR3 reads TGTGCCAACAGCCAGAGATTGGGACCGTCGGGAAACATTCAGTACTTC.

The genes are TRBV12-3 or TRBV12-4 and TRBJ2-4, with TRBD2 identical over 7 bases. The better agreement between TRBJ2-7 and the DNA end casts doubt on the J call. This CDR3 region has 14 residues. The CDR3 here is CASIGEGGGYEQYF. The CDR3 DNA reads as TGTGCCAGCATTGGGGAGGGAGGAGGCTACGAGCAGTACTTC.

The CDR3 sequence: CASSEALGRLTEAFF. For the CDR3, the DNA is TGTGCCAGCAGTGAAGCTTTAGGTCGTTTGACTGAAGCTTTCTTT. V gene TRBV2 combines with J gene TRBJ1-1; D unresolved. The CDR3 spans 15 residues. Trimming pared 0 bases from V and 5 bases from J, leaving 13 bases between. Germline loops: CDR1 SNHLY, CDR2 FYNNEI.

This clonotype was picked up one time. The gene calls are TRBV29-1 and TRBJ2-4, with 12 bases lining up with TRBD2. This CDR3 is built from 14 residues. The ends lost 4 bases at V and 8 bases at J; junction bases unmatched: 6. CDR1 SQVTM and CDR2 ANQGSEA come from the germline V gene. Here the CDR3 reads CSVVHLAGGDIQYF. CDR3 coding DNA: TGCAGCGTTGTGCACCTAGCGGGAGGGGACATTCAGTACTTC.

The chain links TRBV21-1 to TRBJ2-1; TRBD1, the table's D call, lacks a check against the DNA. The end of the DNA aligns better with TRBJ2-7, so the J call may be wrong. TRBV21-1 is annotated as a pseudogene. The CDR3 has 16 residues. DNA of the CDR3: TGTGCCAGTCGGGGGCCGGGACAGGCCCCCTCCTACGAGCAGTACTTC. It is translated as CASRGPGQAPSYEQYF.

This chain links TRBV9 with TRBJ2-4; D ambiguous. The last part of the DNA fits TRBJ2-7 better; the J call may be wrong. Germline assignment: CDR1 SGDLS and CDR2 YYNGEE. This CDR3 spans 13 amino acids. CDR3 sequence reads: CASSVGWSYEQYF. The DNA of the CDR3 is TGTGCCAGCAGCGTAGGTTGGAGCTACGAGCAGTACTTC.

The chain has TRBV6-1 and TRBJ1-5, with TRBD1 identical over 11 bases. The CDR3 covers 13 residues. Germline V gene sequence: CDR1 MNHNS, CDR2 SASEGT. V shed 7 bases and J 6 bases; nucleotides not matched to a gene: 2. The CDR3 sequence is CASMDRGLQPQHF. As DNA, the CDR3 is TGTGCCAGCATGGACAGGGGGCTTCAGCCCCAGCATTTT.

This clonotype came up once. The CDR3 DNA is TGTGCCAGCAGTGCCCCCCCTCTACTCGAGCAGTACTTC. Translated, it gives CASSAPPLLEQYF. The genes are TRBV6-5 and TRBJ2-5, with D hard to call. Near its end, the DNA agrees better with TRBJ2-7, so the J call may be wrong. The CDR3 runs to 13 residues. Germline V CDR1 and CDR2: MNHEY, SVGAGI.

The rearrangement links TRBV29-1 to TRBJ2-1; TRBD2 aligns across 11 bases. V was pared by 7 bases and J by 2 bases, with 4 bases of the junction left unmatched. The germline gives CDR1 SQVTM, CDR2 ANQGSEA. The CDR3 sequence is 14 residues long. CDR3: CSALLAGAYNEQFF. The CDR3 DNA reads TGCAGCGCTTTACTAGCGGGGGCCTACAATGAGCAGTTCTTC.

The CDR3: CASSLDGDHYYNEQFF. DNA of the CDR3: TGTGCCAGCAGTTTGGACGGGGACCATTACTACAATGAGCAGTTCTTC. V and J are TRBV11-3 and TRBJ2-1; D assignment may be TRBD1 or TRBD2 (5 bases each). This CDR3 has 16 residues. CDR1 is SGHNT and CDR2 is YENEEA in the germline V gene. Trimming left V 6 bases short and J 3 bases short, with 18 bases between.

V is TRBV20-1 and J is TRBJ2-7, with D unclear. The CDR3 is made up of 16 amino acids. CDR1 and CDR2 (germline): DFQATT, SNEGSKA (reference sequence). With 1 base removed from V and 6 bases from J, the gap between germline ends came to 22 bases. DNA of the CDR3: TGCAGTGCTAGAGTTGGACCGGGCCCAGTAGGTCTCGAGCAGTACTTC. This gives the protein CSARVGPGPVGLEQYF.

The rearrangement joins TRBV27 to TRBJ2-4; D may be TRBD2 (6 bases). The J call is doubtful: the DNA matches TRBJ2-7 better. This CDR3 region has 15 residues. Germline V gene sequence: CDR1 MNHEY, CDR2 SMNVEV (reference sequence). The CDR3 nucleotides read TGTGCCAGCAGTGCCCGACTAGTCGGGGACTACGAGCAGTACTTC. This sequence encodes CASSARLVGDYEQYF.

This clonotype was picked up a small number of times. CDR3 residues: CASSEESFEQFF. As DNA, the CDR3 is TGTGCCAGCAGCGAAGAGTCTTTTGAGCAGTTCTTC. The V and J genes are TRBV7-2 and TRBJ2-1; D gene uncertain. Trimming shortened V by 5 bases and J by 9 bases, and 11 bases separated the two germline ends. Germline V CDR1 and CDR2: SGHTA, FQGNSA. CDR3 length: 12 residues. Looking up the rest from reference TRBV7-2 and TRBJ2-1 gives the full variable domain: GAGVSQSPSNKVTEKGKDVELRCDPISGHTALYWYRQSLGQGLEFLIYFQGNSAPDKSGLPSDRFSAERTGGSVSTLTIQRTQQEDSAVYLCASSEESFEQFFGPGTRLTVL.

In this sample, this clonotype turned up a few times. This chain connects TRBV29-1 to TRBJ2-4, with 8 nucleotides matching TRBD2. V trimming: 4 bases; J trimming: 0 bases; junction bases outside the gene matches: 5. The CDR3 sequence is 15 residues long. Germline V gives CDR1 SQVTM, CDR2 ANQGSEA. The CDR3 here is CSVGFSGTAKNIQYF. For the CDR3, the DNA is TGCAGCGTTGGATTTAGCGGGACAGCCAAAAACATTCAGTACTTC. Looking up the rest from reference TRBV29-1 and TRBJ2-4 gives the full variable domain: SAVISQKPSRDICQRGTSLTIQCQVDSQVTMMFWYRQQPGQSLTLIATANQGSEATYESGFVIDKFPISRPNLTFSTLTVSNMSPEDSSIYLCSVGFSGTAKNIQYFGAGTRLSVL.

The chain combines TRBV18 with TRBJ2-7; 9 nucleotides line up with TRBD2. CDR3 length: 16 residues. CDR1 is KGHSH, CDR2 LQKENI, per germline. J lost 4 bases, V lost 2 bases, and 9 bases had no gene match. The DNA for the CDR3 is TGTGCCAGCTCACCAATTGGCGCTAGCGGGACGTACGAGCAGTACTTC. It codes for CASSPIGASGTYEQYF.

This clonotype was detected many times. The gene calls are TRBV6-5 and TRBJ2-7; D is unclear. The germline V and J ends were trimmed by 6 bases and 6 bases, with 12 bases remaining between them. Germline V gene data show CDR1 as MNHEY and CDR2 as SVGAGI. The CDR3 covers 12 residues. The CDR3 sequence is CASSPLWGEQYF. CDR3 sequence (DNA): TGTGCCAGCAGCCCCTTGTGGGGCGAGCAGTACTTC.

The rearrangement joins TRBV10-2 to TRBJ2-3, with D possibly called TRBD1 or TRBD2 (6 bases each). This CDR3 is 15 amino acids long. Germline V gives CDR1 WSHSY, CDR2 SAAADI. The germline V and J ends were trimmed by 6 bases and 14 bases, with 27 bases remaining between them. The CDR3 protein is CASSGGGVRHRYAYF. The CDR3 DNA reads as TGCGCCAGCAGCGGGGGCGGAGTGAGGCACAGATACGCGTATTTT.

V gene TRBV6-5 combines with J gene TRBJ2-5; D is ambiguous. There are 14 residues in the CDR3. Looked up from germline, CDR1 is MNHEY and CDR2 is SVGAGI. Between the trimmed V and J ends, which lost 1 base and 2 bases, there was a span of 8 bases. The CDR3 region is CASSYYAYQETQYF. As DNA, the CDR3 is TGTGCCAGCAGTTACTACGCCTATCAAGAGACCCAGTACTTC.

CDR3 DNA: TGCAGTGCTAGAGGGGCAGGGGGGAACACTGAAGCTTTCTTT. Translating gives CSARGAGGNTEAFF. The chain employs TRBV20-1 and TRBJ1-1; TRBD1 matches 7 bases. CDR3 length: 14 amino acids. The V and J ends lost 1 base and 1 base, in that order; junction bases with no gene match: 3. CDR1 and CDR2 from the germline V gene are DFQATT and SNEGSKA (reference sequence).

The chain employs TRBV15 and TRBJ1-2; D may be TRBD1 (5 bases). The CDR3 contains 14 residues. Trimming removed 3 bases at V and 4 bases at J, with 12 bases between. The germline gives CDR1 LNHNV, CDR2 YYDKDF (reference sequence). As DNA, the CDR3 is TGTGCCACCAGCAGGGCGGGACGGGTCTATGGCTACACCTTC. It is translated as CATSRAGRVYGYTF.

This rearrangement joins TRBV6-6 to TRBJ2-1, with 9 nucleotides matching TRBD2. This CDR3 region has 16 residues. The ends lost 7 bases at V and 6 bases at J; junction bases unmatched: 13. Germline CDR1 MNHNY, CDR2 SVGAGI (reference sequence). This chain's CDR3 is CASKQSGLAGPNEQFF. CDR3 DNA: TGTGCCAGCAAGCAATCGGGGCTAGCGGGGCCCAATGAGCAGTTCTTC.